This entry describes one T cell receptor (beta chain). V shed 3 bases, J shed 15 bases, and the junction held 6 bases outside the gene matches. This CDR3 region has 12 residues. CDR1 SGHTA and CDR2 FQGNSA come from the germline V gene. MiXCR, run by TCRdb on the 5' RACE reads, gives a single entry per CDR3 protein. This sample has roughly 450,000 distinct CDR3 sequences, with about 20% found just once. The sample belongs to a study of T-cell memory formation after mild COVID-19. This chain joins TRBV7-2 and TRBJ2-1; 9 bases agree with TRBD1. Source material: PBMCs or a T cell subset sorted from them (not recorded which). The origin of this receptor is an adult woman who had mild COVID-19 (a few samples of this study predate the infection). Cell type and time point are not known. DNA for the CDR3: TGTGCCAGCAGCTTGATCGGGACAGGGTCGTTCTTC. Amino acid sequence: CASSLIGTGSFF.